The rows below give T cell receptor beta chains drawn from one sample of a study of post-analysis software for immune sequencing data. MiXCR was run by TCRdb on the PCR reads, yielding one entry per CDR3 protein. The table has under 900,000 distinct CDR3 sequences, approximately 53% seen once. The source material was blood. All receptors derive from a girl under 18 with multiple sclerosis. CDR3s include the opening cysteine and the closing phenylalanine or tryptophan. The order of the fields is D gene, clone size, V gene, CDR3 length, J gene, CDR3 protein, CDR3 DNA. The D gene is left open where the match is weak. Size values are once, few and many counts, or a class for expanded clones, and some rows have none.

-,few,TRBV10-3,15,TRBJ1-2,CAISDYRDPNYGYTF,TGTGCCATCAGTGACTACAGGGACCCTAACTATGGCTACACCTTC
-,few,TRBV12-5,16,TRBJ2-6,CASGSWTASGANVLTF,TGTGCTAGTGGTTCCTGGACAGCCTCTGGGGCCAACGTCCTGACTTTC
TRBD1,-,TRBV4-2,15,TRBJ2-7,CASSQWTGAYYEQYF,TGTGCCAGCAGCCAATGGACAGGGGCCTACTACGAGCAGTACTTC
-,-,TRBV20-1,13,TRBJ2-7,CSAYRGGSYEQYF,TGCAGTGCTTACAGGGGGGGATCCTACGAGCAGTACTTC
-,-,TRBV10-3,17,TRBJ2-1,CAISEGGQFNSYNEQFF,TGTGCCATCAGTGAGGGGGGGCAGTTTAACTCCTACAATGAGCAGTTCTTC
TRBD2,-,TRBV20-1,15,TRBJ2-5,CSASPSGGAPETQYF,TGTAGTGCTTCACCTAGCGGGGGGGCCCCAGAGACCCAGTACTTC
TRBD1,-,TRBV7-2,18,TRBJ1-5,CASSRTGTGVNSNQPQHF,TGTGCCAGCAGCCGGACCGGGACAGGTGTCAATAGCAATCAGCCCCAGCATTTT
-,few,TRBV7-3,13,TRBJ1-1,CASSLEPLAEAFF,TGTGCCAGCAGCTTAGAGCCCCTAGCTGAAGCTTTCTTT
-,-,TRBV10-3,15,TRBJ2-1,CAISEGRVQYNEQFF,TGTGCCATCAGTGAAGGAAGGGTTCAGTACAATGAGCAGTTCTTC
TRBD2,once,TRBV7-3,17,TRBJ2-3,CASSLTLAGTSTDTQYF,TGTGCCAGCAGCTTAACGCTAGCGGGGACTAGCACAGATACGCAGTATTTT
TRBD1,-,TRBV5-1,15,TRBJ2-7,CASSSGTEHSYEQYF,TGCGCCAGCAGCTCCGGGACAGAGCACTCCTACGAGCAGTACTTC
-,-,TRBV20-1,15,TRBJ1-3,CSASPVASGGNTIYF,TGCAGTGCTAGTCCAGTAGCCTCGGGGGGAAACACCATATATTTT
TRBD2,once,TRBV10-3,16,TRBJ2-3,CAISLGLAGGGDTQYF,TGTGCCATCAGTCTGGGACTAGCGGGGGGTGGAGATACGCAGTATTTT
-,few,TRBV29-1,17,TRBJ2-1,CSARDSLGGGRINEQFF,TGCAGCGCCCGGGACAGTTTGGGCGGGGGCCGGATCAATGAGCAGTTCTTC
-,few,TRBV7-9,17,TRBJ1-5,CASSLGVPGASNQPQHF,TGTGCCAGCAGCTTAGGAGTCCCAGGGGCTAGCAATCAGCCCCAGCATTTT
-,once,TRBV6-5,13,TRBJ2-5,CASSYSSIETQYF,TGTGCCAGCAGTTACTCGAGTATTGAGACCCAGTACTTC